What follows is one T cell receptor (beta chain) and its context. This entry belongs to a study of control samples from healthy donors and cancer patients. The V gene's germline CDR1 is LGHDT and CDR2 YNNKEL (reference sequence). V lost 6 bases to trimming and J lost 9 bases; unmatched junction nucleotides: 5. There are 14 residues in the CDR3. Some clones are missing from TCRdb's copy, which holds only in-frame ones; the method was immunoSEQ multiplex PCR. This sample yields 170,000 or so clones, of which 85% to 95% are seen a single time; roughly 1.5% belongs to the top ten. The genes are TRBV3-1 (or the pseudogene TRBV3-2) and TRBJ2-1; 13 bases fit TRBD2. The specimen sequenced was blood. This TCR came from a man under 40 in good health. This CDR3 reads CASRGLAGDSEQFF. CDR3 DNA sequence: TGTGCCAGCAGAGGACTAGCGGGAGACAGTGAGCAGTTCTTC.